Described below is a single T cell receptor (beta chain) sequence and its context. Its antigen is not known. Produced via immunoSEQ multiplex PCR; TCRdb's table is partial and in-frame only. The table includes fewer than 40,000 clones, roughly three quarters detected once. This entry belongs to a study of chemoradiotherapy in HPV16-positive cancers. V lost 3 bases and J lost 1, with 16 bases in between. Looked up from germline, CDR1 is KGHSH and CDR2 is LQKENI. The CDR3 extends over 17 amino acids. General study results and limits: Only a couple of HPV16-positive patients supplied the functional HPV-specificity definition. Candidate HPV-specific clones and E7-related TCR motifs grew in tumor during treatment.

The sample in question was blood, obtained from a patient who underwent chemoradiotherapy. The origin of this receptor is a human donor with HPV-associated anogenital cancer. The chain couples TRBV18 to TRBJ1-3, with unresolved D. CDR3 sequence reads: CASSPVVRQLSGNTIYF. The CDR3 DNA reads TGTGCCAGCTCACCCGTGGTCCGGCAATTATCTGGAAACACCATATATTTT.